The rows below give T cell receptor beta chains drawn from one sample of a study of beta chain features in type 1 diabetes. Generated by immunoSEQ multiplex PCR, the TCRdb table keeps only in-frame clones and is missing some. The profile shows almost 350,000 clones, roughly 8.8% of them singletons. Material for sequencing was central memory CD4+ T cells from blood. These receptors all come from a man younger than 40 with type 1 diabetes. The CDR3 runs from the conserved cysteine through the conserved F or W. The D gene is left open where the match is weak. The size field is filled for only some rows; it gives once, few, many or a size class.

J | D | V | size | CDR3 | DNA
TRBJ1-5 | . | TRBV28 | many | CASSPGPRPQHF | TGTGCCAGCAGTCCAGGGCCCCGGCCCCAGCATTTT
TRBJ2-6 | . | TRBV5-1 | few | CASSSSSGANVLTF | TGCGCCAGCAGCTCCTCCTCTGGGGCCAACGTCCTGACTTTC
TRBJ1-6 | TRBD1 | TRBV7-9 | . | CASSLWTGSVSPLHF | TGTGCCAGCAGCCTTTGGACAGGGTCGGTTTCACCCCTCCACTTT
TRBJ2-3 | TRBD2 | TRBV6-5 | . | CASSYDRGGGTDTQYF | TGTGCCAGCAGTTACGATCGGGGAGGGGGCACAGATACGCAGTATTTT
TRBJ2-7 | TRBD1 | TRBV6-6 | few | CASSPGGSYEQYF | TGTGCCAGCAGCCCAGGGGGCTCCTACGAGCAGTACTTC
TRBJ2-6 | . | TRBV19 | . | CASSPTDGASGANVLTF | TGTGCCAGTAGTCCCACGGACGGGGCCTCTGGGGCCAACGTCCTGACTTTC
TRBJ1-2 | . | TRBV6-6 | few | CASSYGGRNYGYTF | TGTGCCAGCAGTTACGGAGGGCGTAACTATGGCTACACCTTC
TRBJ1-6 | . | TRBV7-2 | . | CASSRLNSPLHF | TGTGCCAGCAGCCGGCTCAATTCACCCCTCCACTTT
TRBJ2-5 | . | TRBV4-3 | . | CASSQDRGQETQYF | TGCGCCAGCAGCCAAGATAGGGGGCAAGAGACCCAGTACTTC
TRBJ1-6 | . | TRBV21-1 | . | CASSKEVETGGLNSPLHF | TGTGCCAGCAGCAAAGAAGTAGAGACAGGGGGACTTAATTCACCCCTCCACTTT
TRBJ2-5 | . | TRBV7-2 | few | CASSSGQKETQYF | TGTGCCAGCAGCTCCGGACAGAAAGAGACCCAGTACTTC
TRBJ2-3 | TRBD2 | TRBV2 | few | CASSRMTSGGGDTQYF | TGTGCCAGCAGCCGAATGACTAGCGGGGGAGGAGATACGCAGTATTTT
TRBJ1-1 | TRBD1 | TRBV11-2 | . | CASSPTRGRKAFF | TGTGCCAGCAGCCCGACGAGGGGGCGAAAAGCTTTCTTT
TRBJ1-1 | TRBD1 | TRBV7-9 | . | CASSLGDSTNTEAFF | TGTGCCAGCAGCTTAGGGGACAGTACGAACACTGAAGCTTTCTTT
TRBJ2-1 | . | TRBV4-3 | . | CASSLAGAYYNEQFF | TGCGCCAGCAGCCTGGCGGGGGCTTACTACAATGAGCAGTTCTTC
TRBJ1-1 | TRBD1 | TRBV29-1 | few | CSARTGMNTEAFF | TGCAGCGCTCGGACAGGTATGAACACTGAAGCTTTCTTT
TRBJ1-2 | . | TRBV7-9 | . | CASSPEDGFNYGYTF | TGTGCCAGCAGCCCTGAGGACGGTTTCAACTATGGCTACACCTTC
TRBJ1-2 | . | TRBV18 | few | CASSPGTGRYGYTF | TGTGCCAGCTCGCCTGGTACAGGGCGGTATGGCTACACCTTC
TRBJ2-7 | . | TRBV5-6 | . | CASTSFGVSASYEQYF | TGTGCCAGCACCAGCTTCGGTGTCAGTGCCAGCTACGAGCAGTACTTC
TRBJ1-2 | TRBD1 | TRBV28 | medium-sized | CASRRTGGAGYGYTF | TGTGCCAGCAGGAGGACAGGGGGCGCGGGGTATGGCTACACCTTC
TRBJ1-5 | . | TRBV7-6 | few | CASSPDVNQPQHF | TGTGCCAGCAGCCCGGACGTCAATCAGCCCCAGCATTTT
TRBJ2-4 | . | TRBV25-1 | many | CASSDVGAKNIQYF | TGTGCCAGCAGTGACGTCGGGGCCAAAAACATTCAGTACTTC
TRBJ1-2 | . | TRBV5-6 | . | CASSFYLNYGYTF | TGTGCCAGCAGCTTTTATTTGAACTATGGCTACACCTTC
TRBJ1-1 | . | TRBV29-1 | . | CSVETERNTEAFF | TGCAGCGTTGAAACAGAGCGAAACACTGAAGCTTTCTTT
TRBJ1-2 | . | TRBV7-9 | many | CASSSIGQGLYGYTF | TGTGCCAGCAGCTCCATCGGGCAGGGGCTCTATGGCTACACCTTC
TRBJ1-1 | TRBD1 | TRBV28 | . | CASRGQGYTEAFF | TGTGCCAGCAGAGGACAGGGTTACACTGAAGCTTTCTTT
TRBJ2-7 | TRBD1 | TRBV11-2 | . | CASRRDRGRVNEQYF | TGTGCCAGCAGAAGGGACAGGGGGCGAGTGAACGAGCAGTACTTC
TRBJ1-5 | . | TRBV19 | many | CASRPPGGYQPQHF | TGTGCCAGTAGGCCCCCGGGGGGCTATCAGCCCCAGCATTTT
TRBJ2-5 | . | TRBV4-1 | once | CASSQEGGWNQETQYF | TGCGCCAGCAGCCAAGAAGGAGGCTGGAACCAAGAGACCCAGTACTTC
TRBJ1-2 | . | TRBV7-2 | . | CASSSPSTGVAPTYYGYTF | TGTGCCAGCAGCTCGCCCTCGACAGGAGTAGCACCAACTTACTATGGCTACACCTTC
TRBJ2-3 | . | TRBV11-2 | few | CASSPSYQTTDTQYF | TGTGCCAGCAGCCCATCATATCAGACTACAGATACGCAGTATTTT
TRBJ1-2 | . | TRBV27 | many | CASSLERGNSYGYTF | TGTGCCAGCAGTTTAGAGAGAGGAAACAGCTATGGCTACACCTTC
TRBJ2-3 | . | TRBV30 | . | CAWRRGTSTDTQYF | TGTGCCTGGAGGCGAGGAACCAGCACAGATACGCAGTATTTT
TRBJ2-7 | . | TRBV29-1 | few | CSVELWQGGTYEQYF | TGCAGCGTTGAACTATGGCAGGGGGGGACCTACGAGCAGTACTTC
TRBJ2-1 | TRBD2 | TRBV10-3 | . | CAISPGTSGGYEQFF | TGTGCCATCAGCCCTGGGACTAGCGGGGGGTATGAGCAGTTCTTC
TRBJ2-1 | TRBD2 | TRBV19 | . | CASSIPHFGLAGGEQFF | TGTGCCAGTAGTATTCCACATTTTGGACTAGCGGGGGGGGAGCAGTTCTTC
TRBJ2-3 | . | TRBV10-3 | many | CAISESIQVGGTQYF | TGTGCCATCAGTGAGTCGATACAAGTCGGGGGCACGCAGTATTTT
TRBJ2-3 | . | TRBV7-2 | few | CASSSLGDTQYF | TGTGCCAGCAGCTCCCTCGGGGATACGCAGTATTTT
TRBJ2-1 | . | TRBV6-1 | few | CASSEGQNEQFF | TGTGCCAGCAGTGAGGGGCAGAATGAGCAGTTCTTC
TRBJ1-1 | TRBD1 | TRBV12-5 | . | CASGLSGGYPDTEAFF | TGTGCTAGTGGTTTATCAGGGGGGTACCCGGACACTGAAGCTTTCTTT
TRBJ1-5 | . | TRBV2 | few | CASSEAPGNSNQPQHF | TGTGCCAGCAGTGAAGCTCCGGGGAATAGCAATCAGCCCCAGCATTTT
TRBJ1-2 | . | TRBV27 | . | CASRLTRGNYGYTF | TGTGCCAGCAGATTAACCAGGGGCAACTATGGCTACACCTTC
TRBJ2-5 | TRBD2 | TRBV7-2 | . | CASSLAKGLAGGAQYF | TGTGCCAGCAGCTTAGCGAAGGGACTAGCGGGCGGGGCCCAGTACTTC
TRBJ1-6 | . | TRBV6-5 | few | CASSYHKGDSPLHF | TGTGCCAGCAGTTACCACAAGGGGGATTCACCCCTCCACTTT
TRBJ1-2 | TRBD1 | TRBV5-4 | many | CASSFDRGRPNGYTF | TGTGCCAGCAGCTTCGACAGGGGGCGCCCCAATGGCTACACCTTC
TRBJ1-4 | . | TRBV29-1 | few | CSVETDSNEKLFF | TGCAGCGTTGAAACCGACAGCAATGAAAAACTGTTTTTT
TRBJ1-1 | . | TRBV28 | . | CASTLGGVGIQRIAFF | TGTGCCAGCACCCTCGGGGGCGTGGGAATCCAACGGATCGCTTTCTTT
TRBJ2-1 | TRBD1 | TRBV18 | many | CASSPGDRSNEQFF | TGTGCCAGCTCACCGGGGGACAGGTCGAATGAGCAGTTCTTC
TRBJ2-3 | . | TRBV7-9 | many | CASQGRDTQYF | TGTGCCAGCCAAGGTCGTGATACGCAGTATTTT
TRBJ2-6 | . | TRBV6-5 | few | CATYRVRSGANVLTF | TGTGCCACATACAGGGTGCGCTCTGGGGCCAACGTCCTGACTTTC
TRBJ1-1 | . | TRBV20-1 | few | CSAARTVEAFF | TGCAGTGCCGCTCGGACGGTTGAAGCTTTCTTT
TRBJ2-6 | . | TRBV11-2 | . | CASSSPASGANVLTF | TGTGCCAGCAGCTCCCCCGCCTCTGGGGCCAACGTCCTGACTTTC
TRBJ2-3 | . | TRBV7-2 | . | CASSLGGTDTQYF | TGTGCCAGCAGCTTGGGTGGCACAGATACGCAGTATTTT
TRBJ1-2 | . | TRBV7-2 | . | CASSLIRDAGYTF | TGTGCCAGCAGCTTAATCCGGGATGCTGGCTACACCTTC
TRBJ2-7 | TRBD1 | TRBV28 | few | CASSTIQGASYEQYF | TGTGCCAGCAGTACAATACAGGGGGCCTCCTACGAGCAGTACTTC